This T cell receptor beta chain was recorded in a study of a mutant IDH1 vaccine in newly diagnosed glioma (TCRdb year 2021). As for the study more broadly: Patients were given eight vaccinations, in weeks 1, 3, 5, 7, 11, 15, 19 and 23, which matched visits V03 through V10. In the chemotherapy-containing groups, vaccination started alongside temozolomide cycles, whereas in patients who had radiotherapy alone it started 4-6 weeks after radiotherapy. Of the approximately 30 treated patients, approximately 62% were male and approximately 40% were female, and the mean age was 40.4 years. Longitudinal TCRB deep sequencing was done for 25 treated patients, wherever samples were available for exploratory analyses. Prior to enrollment, patients had been given standard therapy consisting of radiotherapy alone, temozolomide alone, or radiochemotherapy with temozolomide, with the combination given to most patients. Six visits were used for peripheral blood collection: V03 (baseline), V05, V07, V10, V12 and V13.

A remark on this clone: No antigen is known for it. Per-base quality was not reported, and no clone a single base away is much larger than it.

The library was built by means of the immunoSEQ multiplex PCR assay. Rearranged TCR beta chain sequences were amplified with the hsTCRB Kit following the manufacturer's protocol. Sequencing of TCRB libraries was carried out on an Illumina MiSeq. In the source study's methods: Demultiplexing, trimming and gene mapping were performed with the kit vendor's proprietary platform. In its TCRdb copy, this immuneACCESS table keeps in-frame sequences only and misses some clones. Where compared with another copy, unresolved V genes explain less than half of these, and the others have no known cause. That table furnishes V, J and clone size, whereas the DNA furnished D and trimming. Present in this sample are around 58,000 clones, over 70% of which were seen just once. The top ten clones comprise 3% to 4% of the sample. The CDR3 measures 15 amino acids from cysteine to phenylalanine. The read is trimmed to its CDR3 DNA, 45 bases read in frame from base 1. CDR1 SGHRS and CDR2 YFSETQ were looked up in the germline V gene. Trimming accounts for 4 bases at V and 1 base at J, while the number of junction bases matched to no gene is 7.

What the study reported, not specific to this receptor: It was noted by the authors that analyses of patient blood samples could not be reproduced owing to sample limitations. No apparent relationship was observed between pseudoprogression and alterations in the top peripheral T cell clonotypes detected by TCRB sequencing. Across multiple MHC alleles, vaccine-induced immune responses were seen in 85% to 95% of patients. Availability determined which PBMC samples were chosen for TCRB deep sequencing.

The time point label corresponds to: week 5, during vaccination. Each vaccine dose, consisting of 300 ug of a 20-mer mutant IDH1 peptide in Montanide, was administered subcutaneously with topical imiquimod. The donors had newly diagnosed IDH1-mutant astrocytomas of WHO grade 3 or 4 that showed loss of nuclear ATRX. The samples were drawn from NOA16, a multicentre, single-arm, open-label phase I trial in Germany that tested a mutant IDH1 peptide vaccine in humans for the first time. Genomic DNA for TCRB sequencing was extracted from EDTA blood using the DNeasy Blood and Tissue Kit. The origin of this receptor is a man aged 25 to 40 with glioma. The chain is assembled from TRBV5-1 and TRBJ1-1, with TRBD1 identical over 7 junction bases. The sequencing used PBMCs, collected from a glioma patient whose treatment included an IDH1 peptide vaccine. The DNA sequence is TGCGCCAGCAGCCCCCAGACAGGGAGGAACACTGAAGCTTTCTTT. Its coded protein is CASSPQTGRNTEAFF. With the portions outside the CDR3 filled from the reference TRBV5-1 and TRBJ1-1 genes, the complete variable region becomes KAGVTQTPRYLIKTRGQQVTLSCSPISGHRSVSWYQQTPGQGLQFLFEYFSETQRNKGNFPGRFSGRQFSNSRSEMNVSTLELGDSALYLCASSPQTGRNTEAFFGQGTRLTVV.